This T cell receptor (beta chain) was sequenced during a study of CD8 T cells in Susac syndrome. V was trimmed by 3 bases and J by 2 bases, leaving 13 bases between them. There are 16 residues in the CDR3. Germline loops: CDR1 KGHDR, CDR2 SFDVKD. Random hexamers primed reverse transcription of 0.5 to 1 ug RNA. TCRdb re-called the immunoSEQ multiplex PCR reads through MiXCR, storing one row per CDR3 protein. The sample lists 180,000 or so distinct CDR3 sequences; 85% to 95% were seen once. The sequenced material came from CD4+ T cells from PBMCs. The chain recombines TRBV24-1 with TRBJ2-1; D may be TRBD2 (6 bases). The receptor comes from a human donor with Susac syndrome. CDR3 DNA sequence: TGTGCCACCAGTGATCCCCGCGGGACGCCCTACAATGAGCAGTTCTTC. Translation: CATSDPRGTPYNEQFF.